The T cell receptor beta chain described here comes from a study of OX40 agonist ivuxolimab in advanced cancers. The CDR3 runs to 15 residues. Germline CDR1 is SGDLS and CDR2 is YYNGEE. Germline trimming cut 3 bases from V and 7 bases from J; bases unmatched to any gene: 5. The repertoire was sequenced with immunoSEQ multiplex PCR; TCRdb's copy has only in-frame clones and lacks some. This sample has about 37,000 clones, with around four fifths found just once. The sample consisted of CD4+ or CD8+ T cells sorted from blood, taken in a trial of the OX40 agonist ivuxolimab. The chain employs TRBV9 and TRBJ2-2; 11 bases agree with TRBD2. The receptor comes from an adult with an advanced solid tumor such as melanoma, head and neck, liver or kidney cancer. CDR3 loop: CASSGRLAGLGELFF. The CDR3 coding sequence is TGTGCCAGCAGCGGAAGACTAGCGGGGCTCGGGGAGCTGTTTTTT.